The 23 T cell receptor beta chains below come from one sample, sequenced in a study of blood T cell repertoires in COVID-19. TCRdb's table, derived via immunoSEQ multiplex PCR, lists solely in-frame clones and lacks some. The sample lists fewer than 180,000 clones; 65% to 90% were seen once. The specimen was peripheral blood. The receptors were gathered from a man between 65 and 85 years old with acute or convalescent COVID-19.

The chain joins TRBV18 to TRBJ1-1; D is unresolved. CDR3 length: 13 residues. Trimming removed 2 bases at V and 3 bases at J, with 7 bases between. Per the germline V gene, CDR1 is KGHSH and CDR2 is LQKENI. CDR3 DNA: TGTGCCAGCTCACCAAGTCGGGACACTGAAGCTTTCTTT. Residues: CASSPSRDTEAFF.

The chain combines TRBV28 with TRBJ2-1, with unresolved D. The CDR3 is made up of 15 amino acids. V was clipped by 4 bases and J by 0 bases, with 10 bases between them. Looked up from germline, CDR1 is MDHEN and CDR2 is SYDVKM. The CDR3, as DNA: TGTGCCAGCAGTTCCTACAGATACTCCTACAATGAGCAGTTCTTC. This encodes CASSSYRYSYNEQFF.

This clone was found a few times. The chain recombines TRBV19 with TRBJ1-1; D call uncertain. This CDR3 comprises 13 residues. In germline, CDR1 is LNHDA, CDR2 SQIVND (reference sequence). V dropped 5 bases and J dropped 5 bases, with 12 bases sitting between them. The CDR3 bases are TGTGCCAGTAGTCAGTTGGCAGATACTGAAGCTTTCTTT. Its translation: CASSQLADTEAFF.

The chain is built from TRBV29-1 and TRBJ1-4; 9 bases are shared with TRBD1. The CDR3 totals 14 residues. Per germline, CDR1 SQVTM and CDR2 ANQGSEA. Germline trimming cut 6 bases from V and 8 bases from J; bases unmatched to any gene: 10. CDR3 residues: CSVFPGQGSEKLFF. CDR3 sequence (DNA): TGCAGCGTCTTTCCGGGACAGGGTTCGGAAAAACTGTTTTTT.

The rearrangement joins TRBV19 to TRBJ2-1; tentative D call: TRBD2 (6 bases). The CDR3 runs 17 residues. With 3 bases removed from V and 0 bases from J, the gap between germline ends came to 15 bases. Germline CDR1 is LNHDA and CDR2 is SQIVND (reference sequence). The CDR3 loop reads CASSMTGTPSSYNEQFF. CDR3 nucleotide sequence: TGTGCCAGTAGTATGACCGGGACTCCGAGCTCCTACAATGAGCAGTTCTTC.

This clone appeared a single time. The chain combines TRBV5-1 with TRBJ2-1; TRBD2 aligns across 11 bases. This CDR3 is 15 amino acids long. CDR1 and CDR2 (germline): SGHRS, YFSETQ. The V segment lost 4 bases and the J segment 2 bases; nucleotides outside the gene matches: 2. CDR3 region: CASSTSGRTYNEQFF. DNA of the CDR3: TGCGCCAGCAGCACTAGCGGGAGAACCTACAATGAGCAGTTCTTC.

The chain's CDR3 is CASSSRGIPYEQYF. CDR3 nucleotides: TGTGCCAGCAGCTCCAGGGGAATCCCCTACGAGCAGTACTTC. This sequence joins TRBV7-2 and TRBJ2-7; possibly TRBD1 for D (6 bases). The CDR3 spans 14 residues. Germline assignment: CDR1 SGHTA and CDR2 FQGNSA. V was shortened by 4 bases and J by 2 bases, with 12 bases between the two germline ends. The full variable domain, its missing parts supplied by reference TRBV7-2 and TRBJ2-7, is GAGVSQSPSNKVTEKGKDVELRCDPISGHTALYWYRQSLGQGLEFLIYFQGNSAPDKSGLPSDRFSAERTGGSVSTLTIQRTQQEDSAVYLCASSSRGIPYEQYFGPGTRLTVT.

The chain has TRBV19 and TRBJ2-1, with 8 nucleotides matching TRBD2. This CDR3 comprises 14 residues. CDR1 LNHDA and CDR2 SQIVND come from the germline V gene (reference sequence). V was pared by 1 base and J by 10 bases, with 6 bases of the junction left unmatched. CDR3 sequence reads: CASSIAGGPAEQFF. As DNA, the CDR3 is TGTGCCAGTAGTATAGCGGGAGGGCCAGCCGAGCAGTTCTTC.

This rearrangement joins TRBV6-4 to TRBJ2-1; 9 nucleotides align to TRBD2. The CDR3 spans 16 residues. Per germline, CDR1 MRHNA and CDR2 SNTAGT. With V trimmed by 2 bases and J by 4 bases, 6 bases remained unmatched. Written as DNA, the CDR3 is TGTGCCAGCAGTGACGCTAGCGGGGTGGGTTACAATGAGCAGTTCTTC. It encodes CASSDASGVGYNEQFF.

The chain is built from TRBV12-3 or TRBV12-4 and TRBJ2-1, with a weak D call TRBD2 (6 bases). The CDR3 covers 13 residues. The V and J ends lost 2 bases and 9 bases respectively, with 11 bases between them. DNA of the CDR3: TGTGCCAGCAGTTTAATTCAGGAGGGTGAGCAGTTCTTC. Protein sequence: CASSLIQEGEQFF.

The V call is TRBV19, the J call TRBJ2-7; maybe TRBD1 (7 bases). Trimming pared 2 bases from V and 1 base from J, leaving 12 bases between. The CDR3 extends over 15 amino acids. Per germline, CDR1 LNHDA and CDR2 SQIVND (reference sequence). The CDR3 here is CASSIKQGTSYEQYF. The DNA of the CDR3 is TGTGCCAGTAGTATAAAACAGGGGACTTCCTACGAGCAGTACTTC.

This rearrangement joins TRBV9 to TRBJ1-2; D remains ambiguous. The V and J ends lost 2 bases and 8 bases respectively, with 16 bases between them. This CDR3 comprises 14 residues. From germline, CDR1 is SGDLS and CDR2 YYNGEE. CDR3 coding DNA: TGTGCCAGCAGCGTCTTGGAGGAGGCGGGGGGCTACACCTTC. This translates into CASSVLEEAGGYTF.

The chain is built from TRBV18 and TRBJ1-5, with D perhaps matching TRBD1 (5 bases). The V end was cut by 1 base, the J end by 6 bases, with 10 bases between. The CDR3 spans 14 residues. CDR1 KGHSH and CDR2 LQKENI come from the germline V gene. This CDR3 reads CASSPQGQGQPQHF. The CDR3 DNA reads TGTGCCAGCTCACCACAGGGGCAAGGTCAGCCCCAGCATTTT. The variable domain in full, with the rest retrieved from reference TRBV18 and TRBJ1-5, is NAGVMQNPRHLVRRRGQEARLRCSPMKGHSHVYWYRQLPEEGLKFMVYLQKENIIDESGMPKERFSAEFPKEGPSILRIQQVVRGDSAAYFCASSPQGQGQPQHFGDGTRLSIL.

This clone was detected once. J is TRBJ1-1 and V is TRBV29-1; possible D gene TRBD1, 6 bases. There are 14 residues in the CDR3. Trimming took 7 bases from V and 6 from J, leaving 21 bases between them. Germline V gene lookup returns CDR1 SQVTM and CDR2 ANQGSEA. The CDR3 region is CSAEGGGEAPEAFF. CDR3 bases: TGCAGCGCCGAGGGGGGGGGCGAGGCTCCTGAAGCTTTCTTT.

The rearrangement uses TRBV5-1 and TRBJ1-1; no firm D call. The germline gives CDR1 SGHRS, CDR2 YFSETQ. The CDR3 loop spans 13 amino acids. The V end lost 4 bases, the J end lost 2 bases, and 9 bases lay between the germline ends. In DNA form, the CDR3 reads TGCGCCAGCAGCCACAGTGACAACACTGAAGCTTTCTTT. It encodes CASSHSDNTEAFF.

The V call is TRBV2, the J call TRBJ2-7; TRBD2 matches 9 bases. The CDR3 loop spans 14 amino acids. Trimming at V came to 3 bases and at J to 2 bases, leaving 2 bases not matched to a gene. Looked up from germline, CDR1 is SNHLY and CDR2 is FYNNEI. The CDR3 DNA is TGTGCCAGCAGTGAGGCTAGCGGGACCTACGAGCAGTACTTC. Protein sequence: CASSEASGTYEQYF.

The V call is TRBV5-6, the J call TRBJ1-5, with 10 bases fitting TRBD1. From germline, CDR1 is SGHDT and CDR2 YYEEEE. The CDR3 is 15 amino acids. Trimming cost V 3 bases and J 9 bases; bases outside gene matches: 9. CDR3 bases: TGTGCCAGCAGCTCTGGTGGGACAGGGGCAAGGCCCCAGCATTTT. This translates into CASSSGGTGARPQHF.

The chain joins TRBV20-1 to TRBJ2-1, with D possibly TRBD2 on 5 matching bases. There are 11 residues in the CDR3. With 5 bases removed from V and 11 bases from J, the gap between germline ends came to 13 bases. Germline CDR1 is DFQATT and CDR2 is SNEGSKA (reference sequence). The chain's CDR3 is CSAPRTGKQFF. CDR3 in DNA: TGCAGTGCTCCGAGGACTGGAAAGCAGTTCTTC.

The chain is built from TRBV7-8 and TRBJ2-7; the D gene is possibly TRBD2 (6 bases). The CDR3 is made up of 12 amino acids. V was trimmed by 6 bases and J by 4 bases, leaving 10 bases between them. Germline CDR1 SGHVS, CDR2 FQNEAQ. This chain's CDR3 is CASSRLAYEQYF. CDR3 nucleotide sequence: TGTGCCAGCAGTCGGCTAGCGTACGAGCAGTACTTC. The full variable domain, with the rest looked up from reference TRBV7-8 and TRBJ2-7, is GAGVSQSPRYKVAKRGQDVALRCDPISGHVSLFWYQQALGQGPEFLTYFQNEAQLDKSGLPSDRFFAERPEGSVSTLKIQRTQQEDSAVYLCASSRLAYEQYFGPGTRLTVT.

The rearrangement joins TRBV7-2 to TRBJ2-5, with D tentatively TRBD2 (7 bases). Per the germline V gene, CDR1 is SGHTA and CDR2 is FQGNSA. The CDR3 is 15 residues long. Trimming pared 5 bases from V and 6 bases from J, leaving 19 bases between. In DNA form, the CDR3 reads TGTGCCAGCAGCCCCAGCGGGGTTGGGGGGCAGACCCAGTACTTC. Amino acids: CASSPSGVGGQTQYF.

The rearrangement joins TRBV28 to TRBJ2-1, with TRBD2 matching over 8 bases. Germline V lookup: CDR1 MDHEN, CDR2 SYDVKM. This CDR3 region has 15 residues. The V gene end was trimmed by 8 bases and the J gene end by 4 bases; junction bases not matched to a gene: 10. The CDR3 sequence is CASGTSRLPYNEQFF. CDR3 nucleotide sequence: TGTGCCAGCGGGACTAGTAGACTTCCTTACAATGAGCAGTTCTTC.

The CDR3 reads CASSLGPSGDQAGELFF. In DNA form, the CDR3 reads TGTGCCAGCAGCTTAGGTCCTAGCGGGGACCAGGCCGGGGAGCTGTTTTTT. The J gene is TRBJ2-2, the V gene TRBV11-2; 9 bases match TRBD2. V lost 1 base, J lost 6 bases, and 9 bases stayed unmatched. CDR3 length equals 17 residues. Germline loops: CDR1 SGHAT, CDR2 FQNNGV.

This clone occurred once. CDR3 DNA sequence: TGTGCCAGCAAAGGGGTTGAAGATACGCAGTATTTT. As protein: CASKGVEDTQYF. The V and J genes are TRBV6-6 and TRBJ2-3; D might be TRBD1 (5 bases). Trimming took 7 bases from V and 5 from J, leaving 10 bases between them. Germline CDR1 is MNHNY and CDR2 is SVGAGI (reference sequence). This CDR3 comprises 12 residues.